This is a list of T cell receptor beta chains from one sample in a study of blood T cell repertoires in COVID-19. Measured with immunoSEQ multiplex PCR; TCRdb has only the in-frame clones, and not every one. The sample records a few hundred thousand clones, about nine tenths being singletons. The sample was peripheral blood. The origin of the receptors is a woman in her 40s who had recovered from COVID-19. The CDR3 runs from the conserved cysteine through the conserved F or W. The D gene is left open where the match is weak. Clone size is shown for a subset of rows, as once, few, many or a class of expanded clone.

D gene	V gene	J gene	clone size	CDR3 DNA	CDR3 protein
NA	TRBV28	TRBJ2-2	few	TGTGCCAGCTATGCGGCCACCGGGGAGCTGTTTTTT	CASYAATGELFF
NA	TRBV3-1/TRBV3-2	TRBJ2-7	NA	TGTGCCAGCAGCCGGGACACCAACTCCTACGAGCAGTACTTC	CASSRDTNSYEQYF
TRBD2	TRBV24-1	TRBJ2-1	few	TGTGCCACCAGTGATTTATGGTGCCTGGCCGGGACTAGCGGGAGGCGCGCACTCTCCGAGCAGTTCTTC	CATSDLWCLAGTSGRRALSEQFF
NA	TRBV4-2	TRBJ2-7	NA	TGTGCCAGCAGCCAAGATCGGGTCGGTCCCTACGAGCAGTACTTC	CASSQDRVGPYEQYF
NA	TRBV4-1	TRBJ1-5	NA	TGCGCCAGCAGCCAAGGCGGCCGACAGCCCCAGCATTTT	CASSQGGRQPQHF
NA	TRBV10-3	TRBJ2-7	NA	TGTGCCATCAGGTCCAGGGACTCCTACGAGCAGTACTTC	CAIRSRDSYEQYF
NA	TRBV6-5	TRBJ1-5	NA	TGTGCCAGCCTAGGGGGGGGACAGCCCCAGCATTTT	CASLGGGQPQHF
NA	TRBV9	TRBJ1-1	NA	TGTGCCAGCAGCGTAGCAGTTAACACTGAAGCTTTCTTT	CASSVAVNTEAFF
NA	TRBV29-1	TRBJ1-2	once	TGCAGCGCTCAGGATTCTAACTATGGCTACACCTTC	CSAQDSNYGYTF
NA	TRBV30	TRBJ2-7	NA	TGTGCCTGGAGTGTATCGCCGGCCTACGAGCAGTACTTC	CAWSVSPAYEQYF
NA	TRBV28	TRBJ1-6	NA	TGTGCCAGCAGCCCACGATGGGAGAGGCCCGGACGTAGGAATTCACCCCTCCACTTT	CASSPRWERPGRRNSPLHF
TRBD2	TRBV5-4	TRBJ2-3	NA	TGTGCCAGCAGCTTGAGACTAGCGGGAGGGCCGAACTTTACAGATACGCAGTATTTT	CASSLRLAGGPNFTDTQYF
TRBD2	TRBV7-3	TRBJ2-2	NA	TGTGCCAGCAGCTTACGGACTAGTAGCGCCGGGGAGCTGTTTTTT	CASSLRTSSAGELFF
NA	TRBV2	TRBJ2-2	NA	TGTGCCAGCTCCCCCCCACGGGAGTTCGGCACCGGGGAGCTGTTTTTT	CASSPPREFGTGELFF
TRBD2	TRBV19	TRBJ2-5	NA	TGTGCCAGTAGAAAAACGGGGGGACGGGAGACCCAGTACTTC	CASRKTGGRETQYF
TRBD1	TRBV6-5	TRBJ1-6	few	TGTGCCAGCGGACAGGGGACCTATAATTCACCCCTCCACTTT	CASGQGTYNSPLHF
TRBD2	TRBV5-4	TRBJ2-2	NA	TGTGCCAGCAGCCAAGAATGGGCTAGCGGGGGCACCGGGGAGCTGTTTTTT	CASSQEWASGGTGELFF
TRBD1	TRBV25-1	TRBJ1-2	NA	TGTGCCAGCAGTGAACACAGGGGCGGCTACACCTTC	CASSEHRGGYTF
NA	TRBV5-1	TRBJ2-7	few	TGCGCCAGCAGCTCCGGACTTAACTACGAGCAGTACTTC	CASSSGLNYEQYF
TRBD1	TRBV29-1	TRBJ2-7	NA	TGCAGCGTTGACGCCGGGACAGGGCTCTACGAGCAGTACTTC	CSVDAGTGLYEQYF
TRBD1	TRBV3-1/TRBV3-2	TRBJ1-1	NA	TGTGCCAGCAGCCCTACAGGGGGCGGGAACACTGAAGCTTTCTTT	CASSPTGGGNTEAFF
TRBD2	TRBV5-8	TRBJ2-1	NA	TGTGCCAGCAGCCCCGGGACTAGCGCATTGCCCTACAATGAGCAGTTCTTC	CASSPGTSALPYNEQFF
TRBD2	TRBV11-3	TRBJ2-1	NA	TGTGCCAGCAACCTAGGACTAGCGGCCGATGAGCAGTTCTTC	CASNLGLAADEQFF
NA	TRBV11-3	TRBJ1-1	NA	TGTGCCAGCAGCTTAGGCCGGGGGAACACTGAAGCTTTCTTT	CASSLGRGNTEAFF
TRBD1	TRBV15	TRBJ1-2	NA	TGTGCCACCAGCCTGGGACAGGGGGCGTATGGCTACACCTTC	CATSLGQGAYGYTF
TRBD2	TRBV11-3	TRBJ2-1	NA	TGTGCCAGCAGCTTACCGGGAATGGCGGGAGGGGGGAATGAGCAGTTCTTC	CASSLPGMAGGGNEQFF
TRBD1	TRBV7-9	TRBJ1-1	NA	TGTGCCAGCAGCCCCGGGACAGGCATGAACACTGAAGCTTTCTTT	CASSPGTGMNTEAFF
TRBD2	TRBV10-3	TRBJ2-7	NA	TGTGCCATCAGTGAGTCCCCTAGCGGGAGTCTCGACGAGCAGTACTTC	CAISESPSGSLDEQYF
NA	TRBV7-2	TRBJ1-4	NA	TGTGCCAGCAGCCTCCGTGGCGAGGCTAATGAAAAACTGTTTTTT	CASSLRGEANEKLFF
NA	TRBV2	TRBJ2-3	once	TGTGCCAGCAGTGACCGGGACTTCTCCGCAGATACGCAGTATTTT	CASSDRDFSADTQYF
TRBD1	TRBV12-3/TRBV12-4	TRBJ2-7	NA	TGTGCCAGCAGTGACAGGGTACATGGGGAGCAGTACTTC	CASSDRVHGEQYF
NA	TRBV28	TRBJ2-6	NA	TGTGCCAGCCTGAAACAGGGCTCTGGGGCCAACGTCCTGACTTTC	CASLKQGSGANVLTF
TRBD1	TRBV5-1	TRBJ2-7	NA	TGCGCCAGCAGCGTAGGACAGGGGGCCGCCGGGGAGCAGTACTTC	CASSVGQGAAGEQYF
NA	TRBV18	TRBJ1-2	NA	TGTGCCAGCTCACCACAAGGGGGAGGCTACACCTTC	CASSPQGGGYTF
NA	TRBV27	TRBJ2-3	few	TGTGCCAGCAGCCTGCTAGCAGCCGGCACAGATACGCAGTATTTT	CASSLLAAGTDTQYF
TRBD2	TRBV11-3	TRBJ2-7	NA	TGTGCCAGCAGCTTTGGTAGCGGGGACCCCTACGAGCAGTACTTC	CASSFGSGDPYEQYF
NA	TRBV29-1	TRBJ2-5	NA	TGCAGCGTTGTGTCCGGGAATCGAGAGACCCAGTACTTC	CSVVSGNRETQYF
TRBD2	TRBV18	TRBJ2-1	NA	TGTGCCAGCTCACTCGGGACTAGCGGGGGATCCTACAATGAGCAGTTCTTC	CASSLGTSGGSYNEQFF
NA	TRBV6-1	TRBJ1-5	NA	TGTGCCAGCAGTGAGAGGGAACGGGATAGCAATCAGCCCCAGCATTTT	CASSERERDSNQPQHF
NA	TRBV12-3/TRBV12-4	TRBJ2-7	NA	TGTGCCAGCAGGGGCAGGGTTATTGACGAGCAGTACTTC	CASRGRVIDEQYF
NA	TRBV6-5	TRBJ2-4	few	TGTGCCAGCACGGCGGGAAACATTCAGTACTTC	CASTAGNIQYF
NA	TRBV27	TRBJ2-7	NA	TGTGCCAGCAGACAGGGGTCTGGGAGGTACGAGCAGTACTTC	CASRQGSGRYEQYF
NA	TRBV27	TRBJ2-2	NA	TGTGCCAGCAGTCCTCATCGGGCCGGGGAGCTGTTTTTT	CASSPHRAGELFF
TRBD1	TRBV6-5	TRBJ2-4	NA	TGTGCCAGCACCGGGACAGGGAAGGGGAAAAACATTCAGTACTTC	CASTGTGKGKNIQYF
NA	TRBV5-5	TRBJ2-3	once	TGTGCCAGCAGCCCGCCAAGTTCGGGACTTAACACAGATACGCAGTATTTT	CASSPPSSGLNTDTQYF
NA	TRBV19	TRBJ1-5	NA	TGTGCCAGTAGTATCCTGGGCAGCAATCAGCCCCAGCATTTT	CASSILGSNQPQHF
TRBD2	TRBV2	TRBJ2-7	few	TGTGCCAGCGTCCCCGGGGGGTCAGGGTCCTACGAGCAGTACTTC	CASVPGGSGSYEQYF
NA	TRBV5-1	TRBJ2-2	NA	TGCGCCAGCAGCTTAGGCACAGCGAACACCGGGGAGCTGTTTTTT	CASSLGTANTGELFF
NA	TRBV30	TRBJ2-1	NA	TGTGCCTGGACTGGGGAGGCTGGGGATGAGCAGTTCTTC	CAWTGEAGDEQFF